What follows is one T cell receptor (beta chain) and its context. Trimming took off 4 bases at V and 0 bases at J, with 9 bases between the two ends. Germline CDR1 is LGHDT and CDR2 is YNNKEL (reference sequence). CDR3 length equals 14 residues. Participants came from about 24 US areas, aged roughly 18 to 95 years. Each recovered donor of Cohort 3 presented with two negative PCRs, clearance, or symptom resolution. This sample is part of a study of blood T cell repertoires in COVID-19. At the level of the study: Sources were T cells, B-cell-depleted T cells, or PBMCs; the material itself was cDNA or gDNA.

Original analysis: Quantification of nucleated cells was approximated via reference gene primer amplification. The assay was immunoSEQ multiplex PCR, and TCRdb's table has in-frame clones only and misses some. V and J calls and clone size are copied from that table; D and trimming were computed from the DNA. The sample includes 180,000 or so clones, approximately 80% of them seen just once. Input material: PBMCs or T cells enriched from blood (not recorded which). This clonotype originated in a man between 45 and 60 years old who had recovered from COVID-19. The chain is built from TRBV3-1 (or the pseudogene TRBV3-2) and TRBJ1-1, with a tentative D call TRBD1 (6 bases). In nucleotides, the CDR3 is TGTGCCAGCAGCCGAGGACAGTTGAACACTGAAGCTTTCTTT. It codes for CASSRGQLNTEAFF.